This passage covers 19 T cell receptor beta chains from one sample sequenced in a study of T cell changes during pregnancy in multiple sclerosis. Sequencing used immunoSEQ multiplex PCR; TCRdb keeps in-frame clones, though not all of them. The sample shows about 56,000 clones, around 92% of them seen only once. This specimen was CD4+ T cells from peripheral blood mononuclear cells, taken in the second trimester of pregnancy. These receptors were collected from a female donor with multiple sclerosis, enrolled in a pregnancy study.

The gene calls are TRBV6-5 and TRBJ2-3; D perhaps matches TRBD2 (6 bases). CDR3 length: 13 residues. Trimming shortened V by 6 bases and J by 8 bases, and 15 bases separated the two germline ends. The germline V gene has CDR1 MNHEY and CDR2 SVGAGI. In DNA, the CDR3 is TGTGCCAGCAGCCGGGAGTCCCAAGGTACGCAGTATTTT. It is translated as CASSRESQGTQYF.

The chain joins TRBV10-2 to TRBJ1-6; D ambiguous. Germline CDR1 reads WSHSY; CDR2 reads SAAADI. The CDR3 is 18 amino acids. V was trimmed by 2 bases and J by 0 bases, leaving 14 bases between them. This chain's CDR3 is CASSERTDGSSYNSPLHF. The CDR3 DNA is TGCGCCAGCAGTGAGAGAACGGATGGGAGCTCCTATAATTCACCCCTCCACTTT.

The genes are TRBV10-2 and TRBJ1-2; a possible D gene is TRBD1 (5 bases). This CDR3 has 14 amino acids. The V and J ends lost 3 bases and 4 bases respectively, with 12 bases between them. The germline V gene encodes CDR1 WSHSY and CDR2 SAAADI. CDR3 nucleotides: TGCGCCAGCAGTGACCCCGGGGGGGGCTATGGCTACACCTTC. Its translation: CASSDPGGGYGYTF.

This clone appeared once. The genes are TRBV30 and TRBJ1-3; D is perhaps TRBD1 (5 bases). Germline CDR1 and CDR2: GTSNPN and SVGIG (reference sequence). V lost 4 bases and J lost 0, with 13 bases in between. The length of the CDR3 is 15 residues. CDR3 sequence reads: CAWTPGTFSGNTIYF. As DNA, the CDR3 is TGTGCCTGGACCCCTGGGACTTTCTCTGGAAACACCATATATTTT.

V is TRBV29-1 and J is TRBJ1-2; D is possibly TRBD1 (6 bases). Germline lookup yields CDR1 SQVTM and CDR2 ANQGSEA. The CDR3 has 14 amino acids. Trimming took off 0 bases at V and 4 bases at J, with 12 bases between the two ends. DNA for the CDR3: TGCAGCGTTGAAGATCCGGCCAGGGGCTATGGCTACACCTTC. As protein: CSVEDPARGYGYTF.

The chain uses TRBV28 and TRBJ1-3, with unresolved D. This CDR3 spans 13 amino acids. Deletions cut 7 bases from V and 2 bases from J, with 9 bases between. Germline assignment: CDR1 MDHEN and CDR2 SYDVKM. CDR3 DNA: TGTGCCAGCACAGGCATCCCTGGAAACACCATATATTTT. It encodes CASTGIPGNTIYF.

V usage is TRBV9 and J usage is TRBJ1-2, with 7 bases matching TRBD1. V trimming: 2 bases; J trimming: 2 bases; junction bases outside the gene matches: 6. Germline CDR1 SGDLS, CDR2 YYNGEE. The CDR3 sequence is 15 residues long. The CDR3 sequence is CASSVIQGWNYGYTF. In nucleotides, the CDR3 is TGTGCCAGCAGCGTTATACAGGGGTGGAACTATGGCTACACCTTC.

J is TRBJ2-1 and V is TRBV6-1, with 7 bases that match TRBD1. The CDR3 is 14 residues long. Trimming took 4 bases from V and 7 from J; bases not matched to a gene: 7. The germline V gene encodes CDR1 MNHNS and CDR2 SASEGT. CDR3 in DNA: TGTGCCAGCAGTGGACAGGGATACTTTAATGAGCAGTTCTTC. Residues: CASSGQGYFNEQFF.

The genes are TRBV5-5 and TRBJ2-1; D ambiguous. V was cut by 3 bases and J by 5 bases, with 18 bases left in between. CDR1 and CDR2 (germline): SGHKS, YYEKEE (reference sequence). The CDR3 contains 16 residues. CDR3 DNA: TGTGCCAGCAGCTCCGGTCCGGAGCCCGGAGACAATGAGCAGTTCTTC. Translation gives CASSSGPEPGDNEQFF.

V gene TRBV27 combines with J gene TRBJ2-1, with 7 nucleotides matching TRBD2. V dropped 6 bases and J dropped 1; count of bases not matched to a gene: 6. The CDR3 spans 15 residues. CDR1 MNHEY and CDR2 SMNVEV come from the germline V gene (reference sequence). The CDR3 DNA sequence: TGTGCCAGCAGCCGGGGGGTTCGGTCCTACAATGAGCAGTTCTTC. Translating gives CASSRGVRSYNEQFF.

V and J are TRBV19 and TRBJ1-5; D remains ambiguous. This CDR3 has 13 amino acids. Trimming removed 5 bases at V and 3 bases at J, with 8 bases between. Germline CDR1 and CDR2: LNHDA and SQIVND (reference sequence). The chain's CDR3 is CASSGTVNQPQHF. CDR3 nucleotides: TGTGCCAGTAGTGGCACAGTCAATCAGCCCCAGCATTTT.

The gene calls are TRBV9 and TRBJ2-1, with 7 bases aligning to TRBD2. V dropped 2 bases and J dropped 7; count of bases not matched to a gene: 6. The germline gives CDR1 SGDLS, CDR2 YYNGEE. The CDR3 length is 14 residues. The CDR3 DNA reads TGTGCCAGCAGCGTGGGGGGAGGGGATAATGAGCAGTTCTTC. It yields the protein CASSVGGGDNEQFF.

The CDR3 region is CASSSQAGDYNEQFF. CDR3 coding DNA: TGTGCCAGCAGTTCCCAAGCGGGGGACTACAATGAGCAGTTCTTC. The gene calls are TRBV28 and TRBJ2-1, with 8 bases matching TRBD2. Per germline, CDR1 MDHEN and CDR2 SYDVKM. Trimming removed 4 bases from V and 3 bases from J; junction bases left unmatched: 5. The CDR3 is 15 residues long.

The rearrangement joins TRBV7-3 to TRBJ2-2; the match to TRBD2 covers 11 bases. Germline loops: CDR1 SGHTA, CDR2 FQGTGA. The junction had 20 bases not matched to a gene; V was cut back by 5 bases and J by 6 bases. This CDR3 spans 20 amino acids. CDR3 sequence reads: CASSLVRGTSGVGDPGELFF. CDR3 nucleotide sequence: TGTGCCAGCAGCCTGGTCAGGGGGACTAGCGGCGTGGGGGACCCCGGGGAGCTGTTTTTT.

The J gene is TRBJ2-1, the V gene TRBV27, with 11 positions matching TRBD2. Trimming removed 3 bases from V and 9 bases from J; junction bases left unmatched: 10. CDR1 and CDR2 from the germline V gene are MNHEY and SMNVEV (reference sequence). The CDR3 spans 16 residues. The CDR3 is CASSFFSGTSGGEQFF. CDR3 nucleotides: TGTGCCAGCAGTTTTTTTTCCGGGACTAGCGGTGGTGAGCAGTTCTTC.

Only a few counts were recorded for this clone. CDR3 loop: CSVVRVGYEQYF. DNA for the CDR3: TGCAGCGTTGTCAGGGTAGGTTACGAGCAGTACTTC. The chain uses TRBV29-1 and TRBJ2-7; D may be TRBD1 (5 bases). V was clipped by 4 bases and J by 4 bases, with 11 bases between them. Germline-derived CDR1 and CDR2 are SQVTM and ANQGSEA. The CDR3 runs 12 residues.

The V call is TRBV4-2, the J call TRBJ1-2; TRBD1 agrees at 7 bases. This CDR3 is 16 amino acids long. Germline CDR1 reads LGHNA; CDR2 reads YNFKEQ. The V and J ends lost 2 bases and 7 bases, in that order; junction bases with no gene match: 13. This chain's CDR3 is CASSQPTGTAGGGYTF. Written as DNA, the CDR3 is TGTGCCAGCAGCCAACCCACCGGGACAGCTGGTGGTGGCTACACCTTC.

The chain recombines TRBV6-5 with TRBJ1-1; possibly TRBD1 for D (5 bases). Trimming removed 2 bases at V and 4 bases at J, with 17 bases between. Looked up from germline, CDR1 is MNHEY and CDR2 is SVGAGI. The CDR3 extends over 16 amino acids. DNA for the CDR3: TGTGCCAGCAGTTACAGGGGTTTGGGTAGCGGCACTGAAGCTTTCTTT. This encodes CASSYRGLGSGTEAFF.

The CDR3 loop is CASHPGDSSTDTQYF. CDR3 nucleotides: TGTGCCTCCCATCCGGGGGACAGTAGCACAGATACGCAGTATTTT. This chain joins TRBV30 and TRBJ2-3; tentative D call: TRBD1 (7 bases). V lost 7 bases, J lost 0 bases, and 17 bases lay in between. Germline-derived CDR1 and CDR2 are GTSNPN and SVGIG (reference sequence). This CDR3 has 15 residues.